This T cell receptor (beta chain) was retrieved from a study of T-cell reconstitution after alpha-beta-depleted transplantation in children. The study, taken as a whole, reports: Alpha-beta T cells about two months after transplant reportedly derived from several hundred expanded graft clones. The main origin of T-cell counts and diversity one year after transplant was newly produced T cells.

This clonotype was detected ten times or more. No antigen is known for it. Preparation of the TCRbeta library involved a method that used unique molecular identifiers. One entry per CDR3 protein, called by TCRdb with MiXCR from the PCR reads. Of 500,000 to 750,000 distinct CDR3 sequences listed, 10% to 15% were seen once; the top ten hold 2% to 2.5%. The germline V and J ends were trimmed by 0 bases and 10 bases, with 14 bases remaining between them. CDR1 is SQVTM and CDR2 is ANQGSEA in the germline V gene. This CDR3 spans 13 amino acids. V is TRBV29-1 and J is TRBJ2-3; tentative D call: TRBD1 (6 bases). The sequence derives from a male patient aged 10 to 17 who had a stem cell transplant for acute myeloid leukemia, so the T cells may come from the graft donor. Source: PBMCs, mostly from graft donor cells, taken 360 days after TCRalphabeta/CD19-depleted stem cell transplant. The CDR3, as DNA: TGCAGCGTTGAAGAAGTGGGCCCAGGGGCGCAGTATTTT. Its protein product is CSVEEVGPGAQYF.